These 13 T cell receptor beta chains were sequenced from one sample in a study of shared clonotypes between healthy human individuals. Using immunoSEQ multiplex PCR, the repertoire was profiled, and TCRdb retains in-frame clones only, with some absent. The sample lists about 2.2 million clones, approximately 94% seen once, with 1.5% to 2% in the top ten. CD8 cells regarded as naive lacked CD45RO, were positively chosen for CCR7, and omitted terminally differentiated effector memory CD45RA+ cells. The sequenced sample was naive CD8+ T cells from PBMCs. All receptors derive from a man aged 18-30 years in good health. Some clones in this sample may be carry-over from other donors' samples.

The rearrangement joins TRBV10-3 to TRBJ2-6; possible D gene TRBD1, 7 bases. The CDR3 sequence is 17 residues long. Germline V gene data show CDR1 as ENHRY and CDR2 as SYGVKD. V was clipped by 2 bases and J by 1 base, with 12 bases between them. This CDR3 reads CAISEAGGISGANVLTF. In nucleotides, the CDR3 is TGTGCCATCAGTGAGGCAGGGGGGATTTCTGGGGCCAACGTCCTGACTTTC.

The CDR3 DNA reads TGTGCCAGCAGCCCACACCCCCACTCCTACGAGCAGTACTTC. It encodes CASSPHPHSYEQYF. The chain joins TRBV9 to TRBJ2-7; no reliable D call. CDR1 is SGDLS, CDR2 YYNGEE, per germline. The CDR3 runs 14 residues. Trimming removed 4 bases at V and 0 bases at J, with 11 bases between. Together with reference TRBV9 and TRBJ2-7, the CDR3 gives the full variable domain: DSGVTQTPKHLITATGQRVTLRCSPRSGDLSVYWYQQSLDQGLQFLIQYYNGEERAKGNILERFSAQQFPDLHSELNLSSLELGDSALYFCASSPHPHSYEQYFGPGTRLTVT.

In the case of this clone: At the DNA level, this CDR3 is encoded by other sequences in the same sample as well. CDR3 DNA sequence: TGTGCCAGCAGCCAAGTTGCAGATACGCAGTATTTT. Its translation: CASSQVADTQYF. The chain has TRBV4-2 and TRBJ2-3; D unclear. The V end lost 1 base, the J end lost 4 bases, and 3 bases lay between the germline ends. CDR1 and CDR2 (germline): LGHNA, YNFKEQ. The CDR3 loop spans 12 amino acids.

The chain employs TRBV6-6 and TRBJ1-2; TRBD1 is a possible D gene (6 bases). The CDR3 spans 14 residues. Germline V gene data show CDR1 as MNHNY and CDR2 as SVGAGI (reference sequence). Trimming cost V 6 bases and J 4 bases, with 15 bases left between them. The CDR3 coding sequence is TGTGCCAGCAGCCACCCCGGGACACCCTATGGCTACACCTTC. Its protein is CASSHPGTPYGYTF.

V is TRBV7-9 and J is TRBJ2-1, with D perhaps TRBD2 (5 bases). The ends were cut back, 1 base at V and 1 base at J, with 14 bases in the middle. This CDR3 region has 17 residues. Germline values: CDR1 SEHNR, CDR2 FQNEAQ (reference sequence). The CDR3 loop reads CASSLDIRGSSYNEQFF. The CDR3 DNA reads TGTGCCAGCAGCTTAGACATACGAGGGAGTTCCTACAATGAGCAGTTCTTC.

Turning to this clone: Other nucleotide sequences from this sample produce the same CDR3. The gene calls are TRBV9 and TRBJ2-1; 11 bases align to TRBD2. Germline CDR1 reads SGDLS; CDR2 reads YYNGEE. Trimming cost V 3 bases and J 4 bases; bases outside gene matches: 6. This CDR3 has 16 residues. CDR3: CASSAPSGRSYNEQFF. The CDR3 coding sequence is TGTGCCAGCAGCGCCCCTAGCGGGAGGAGTTACAATGAGCAGTTCTTC.

The chain uses TRBV19 and TRBJ1-2; no clear D. CDR3 length equals 12 residues. From germline, CDR1 is LNHDA and CDR2 SQIVND (reference sequence). Deletions cut 4 bases from V and 4 bases from J, with 7 bases between. CDR3 bases: TGTGCCAGTAGTACGGCTTTCTATGGCTACACCTTC. Its protein product is CASSTAFYGYTF.

The rearrangement joins TRBV9 to TRBJ2-7; D gene unclear. CDR3 size: 14 residues. Germline lookup yields CDR1 SGDLS and CDR2 YYNGEE. Trimming left V 0 bases short and J 7 bases short, with 14 bases between. CDR3 loop: CASSVEVHPKEQYF. DNA for the CDR3: TGTGCCAGCAGCGTAGAGGTGCATCCGAAAGAGCAGTACTTC.

V gene TRBV4-1 combines with J gene TRBJ2-1; TRBD2 matches at 8 bases. The trim removed 1 base at V and 9 bases at J, leaving 11 bases unmatched. Germline values: CDR1 MGHRA, CDR2 YSYEKL. The CDR3 is 16 residues long. CDR3 DNA: TGCGCCAGCAGCCAAGCCGGGAGGGGCGCGTTAGGTGAGCAGTTCTTC. Translation gives CASSQAGRGALGEQFF.

Of note for this clone: The identical CDR3 is also encoded by other nucleotide sequences in the sample. V and J are TRBV6-6 and TRBJ2-7; unclear D gene. From germline, CDR1 is MNHNY and CDR2 SVGAGI (reference sequence). This CDR3 is built from 13 residues. Trimming removed 0 bases from V and 2 bases from J, with 5 bases in between. The CDR3 is CASSYSGPYEQYF. DNA of the CDR3: TGTGCCAGCAGTTACTCAGGGCCCTACGAGCAGTACTTC.

V and J are TRBV4-1 and TRBJ2-7; either TRBD1 or TRBD2 may supply D (6 bases each). CDR1 is MGHRA and CDR2 is YSYEKL in the germline V gene. Trimming left V 1 base short and J 1 base short, with 23 bases between. There are 19 residues in the CDR3. The CDR3 loop reads CASSQVFLVTRGVSYEQYF. CDR3 nucleotides: TGCGCCAGCAGCCAAGTCTTTCTCGTGACTAGGGGGGTTTCCTACGAGCAGTACTTC.

In regard to this clone: The same CDR3 also results from other DNA sequences found in this sample. This sequence joins TRBV27 and TRBJ1-5; D might be TRBD1 (6 bases). Germline V gene sequence: CDR1 MNHEY, CDR2 SMNVEV (reference sequence). The CDR3 length is 13 residues. Trimming pared 2 bases from V and 6 bases from J, leaving 8 bases between. CDR3 in DNA: TGTGCCAGCAGTTTAAGGGGGGCTCAGCCCCAGCATTTT. Its protein is CASSLRGAQPQHF.

J is TRBJ2-1 and V is TRBV2, with D maybe TRBD1 (5 bases). Per the germline V gene, CDR1 is SNHLY and CDR2 is FYNNEI. V dropped 8 bases and J dropped 7 bases, with 30 bases sitting between them. The CDR3 consists of 18 residues. The CDR3 spells CASSERGLPPKGKNEQFF. DNA for the CDR3: TGTGCCAGCTCGGAAAGGGGCCTCCCTCCGAAGGGGAAGAATGAGCAGTTCTTC.